This T cell receptor beta chain was captured by sequencing in a study of beta chain features in type 1 diabetes. V lost 4 bases to trimming and J lost 3 bases, with 12 bases between them. The germline V gene has CDR1 SQVTM and CDR2 ANQGSEA. CDR3 length: 14 residues. Sequenced material consisted of expressed TCRB transcripts (all of the isolated RNA was reverse transcribed). The assay was immunoSEQ multiplex PCR, and TCRdb's table has in-frame clones only and misses some. The table includes about 210,000 clones, 11% detected once. This clone was counted at least ten times. The V and J genes are TRBV29-1 and TRBJ1-4, with D tentatively TRBD1 (5 bases). This TCR was recovered from a man between 18 and 35 years old in good health. The sequenced sample was central memory CD4+ T cells from blood. The CDR3 reads CSVASRASNEKLFF. The CDR3 nucleotides are TGCAGCGTTGCTTCCAGGGCTTCTAATGAAAAACTGTTTTTT.